Listed below are T cell receptor beta chains from one sample, sequenced in a study of T cells after yellow fever vaccination. TCRdb fed the 5' RACE reads into MiXCR, producing one record per CDR3 protein. The repertoire has 100,000 to 150,000 distinct CDR3 sequences, 6.5% to 8% of them found once; the top ten carry 2% to 3%. Sequences were derived from CD4+ T cells sorted from PBMCs, sampled around 10 days after the first yellow fever vaccination. The receptors originated from a man in his late teens or twenties who received the YFV17D yellow fever vaccine. Both conserved end residues are part of each CDR3. The order of the fields is J gene, D gene, V gene, clone size, CDR3 protein, CDR3 DNA. A D gene is named only where the DNA matches it firmly. Some rows have no size entry. The others give once, few or many, or a class for an expanded clone.

j_gene: TRBJ2-3; d_gene: TRBD2; v_gene: TRBV5-4; abundance: .; CDR3aa: CASSAGGGREDTQYF; CDR3nt: TGTGCCAGCAGCGCGGGGGGGGGACGGGAAGATACGCAGTATTTT
j_gene: TRBJ2-2; d_gene: .; v_gene: TRBV6-1; abundance: many; CDR3aa: CASIDQGLGSGELFF; CDR3nt: TGTGCCAGCATCGACCAGGGACTGGGGTCCGGGGAGCTGTTTTTT
j_gene: TRBJ2-2; d_gene: TRBD1; v_gene: TRBV7-3; abundance: many; CDR3aa: CASSLGNTGDTGELFF; CDR3nt: TGTGCCAGCAGCTTAGGAAATACAGGGGACACCGGGGAGCTGTTTTTT
j_gene: TRBJ1-1; d_gene: TRBD1; v_gene: TRBV4-3; abundance: .; CDR3aa: CASSQDEVRGTTEAFF; CDR3nt: TGCGCCAGCAGCCAAGATGAGGTCAGGGGGACCACTGAAGCTTTCTTT
j_gene: TRBJ2-7; d_gene: .; v_gene: TRBV7-2; abundance: many; CDR3aa: CASSPRGYYEQYF; CDR3nt: TGTGCCAGCAGCCCCCGGGGCTACTACGAGCAGTACTTC
j_gene: TRBJ2-3; d_gene: TRBD2; v_gene: TRBV7-2; abundance: many; CDR3aa: CASSQNSGGNADTQYF; CDR3nt: TGTGCCAGCAGCCAAAATAGCGGGGGCAACGCAGATACGCAGTATTTT
j_gene: TRBJ2-1; d_gene: .; v_gene: TRBV20-1; abundance: many; CDR3aa: CSASDNEQFF; CDR3nt: TGCAGTGCGAGCGACAATGAGCAGTTCTTC
j_gene: TRBJ2-7; d_gene: .; v_gene: TRBV3-1; abundance: many; CDR3aa: CASSQVWGFGHEQYF; CDR3nt: TGTGCCAGCAGCCAAGTTTGGGGTTTTGGACACGAGCAGTACTTC
j_gene: TRBJ2-7; d_gene: .; v_gene: TRBV14; abundance: many; CDR3aa: CASSQDMGALSYEQYF; CDR3nt: TGTGCCAGCAGCCAAGATATGGGGGCCCTCTCCTACGAGCAGTACTTC
j_gene: TRBJ2-3; d_gene: TRBD2; v_gene: TRBV18; abundance: many; CDR3aa: CASSPRRGLAGGTQYF; CDR3nt: TGTGCCAGCTCACCTCGCCGGGGACTAGCGGGAGGTACGCAGTATTTT
j_gene: TRBJ1-1; d_gene: .; v_gene: TRBV7-8; abundance: many; CDR3aa: CASLPGGWTEAFF; CDR3nt: TGTGCCAGCCTCCCCGGGGGCTGGACTGAAGCTTTCTTT
j_gene: TRBJ2-7; d_gene: TRBD2; v_gene: TRBV20-1; abundance: many; CDR3aa: CSASLAGGYEQYF; CDR3nt: TGCAGTGCTAGTCTAGCGGGGGGTTACGAGCAGTACTTC
j_gene: TRBJ1-5; d_gene: .; v_gene: TRBV7-2; abundance: many; CDR3aa: CASSLEGGSNQPQHF; CDR3nt: TGTGCCAGCAGCTTGGAGGGCGGAAGCAATCAGCCCCAGCATTTT
j_gene: TRBJ1-1; d_gene: TRBD1; v_gene: TRBV11-2; abundance: many; CDR3aa: CASRQGVKVNTEAFF; CDR3nt: TGTGCCAGCCGCCAGGGGGTCAAGGTGAACACTGAAGCTTTCTTT
j_gene: TRBJ2-5; d_gene: TRBD1; v_gene: TRBV24-1; abundance: many; CDR3aa: CATSDYGTGDQETQYF; CDR3nt: TGTGCCACCAGTGATTACGGGACAGGGGACCAAGAGACCCAGTACTTC
j_gene: TRBJ1-1; d_gene: TRBD1; v_gene: TRBV4-3; abundance: many; CDR3aa: CASSPGTVNTEAFF; CDR3nt: TGCGCCAGCAGCCCCGGGACAGTGAACACTGAAGCTTTCTTT
j_gene: TRBJ2-4; d_gene: .; v_gene: TRBV4-1; abundance: few; CDR3aa: CASSQGLRTPLNQNIQYF; CDR3nt: TGCGCCAGCAGCCAGGGCCTCCGGACCCCCTTAAACCAAAACATTCAGTACTTC
j_gene: TRBJ1-1; d_gene: TRBD1; v_gene: TRBV4-1; abundance: many; CDR3aa: CASSQHPRDSEAFF; CDR3nt: TGCGCCAGCAGCCAACACCCCCGGGACAGTGAAGCTTTCTTT
j_gene: TRBJ2-3; d_gene: .; v_gene: TRBV7-9; abundance: many; CDR3aa: CASSTTGLDTQYF; CDR3nt: TGTGCCAGCAGTACCACTGGTTTAGATACGCAGTATTTT
j_gene: TRBJ2-1; d_gene: .; v_gene: TRBV20-1; abundance: few; CDR3aa: CSASLSRGYNEQFF; CDR3nt: TGCAGTGCTAGTTTATCGCGGGGCTACAATGAGCAGTTCTTC
j_gene: TRBJ2-1; d_gene: TRBD1; v_gene: TRBV7-2; abundance: many; CDR3aa: CASRTIPGTGYNEQFF; CDR3nt: TGTGCCAGCCGCACGATCCCCGGGACAGGGTACAATGAGCAGTTCTTC
j_gene: TRBJ1-6; d_gene: .; v_gene: TRBV7-8; abundance: many; CDR3aa: CASSLGDSPLHF; CDR3nt: TGTGCCAGCAGCCTAGGGGATTCACCCCTCCACTTT